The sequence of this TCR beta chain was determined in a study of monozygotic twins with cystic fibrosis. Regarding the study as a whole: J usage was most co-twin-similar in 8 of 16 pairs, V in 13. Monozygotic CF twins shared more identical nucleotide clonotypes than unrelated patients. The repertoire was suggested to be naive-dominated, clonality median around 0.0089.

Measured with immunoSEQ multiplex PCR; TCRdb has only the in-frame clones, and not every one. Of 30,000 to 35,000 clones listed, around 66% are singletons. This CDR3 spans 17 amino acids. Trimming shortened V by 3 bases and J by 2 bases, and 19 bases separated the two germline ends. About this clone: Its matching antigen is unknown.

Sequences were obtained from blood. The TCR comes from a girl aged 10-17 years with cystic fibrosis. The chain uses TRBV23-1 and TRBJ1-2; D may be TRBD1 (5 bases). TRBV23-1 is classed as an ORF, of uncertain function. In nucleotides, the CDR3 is TGCGCCAGCAGTCATCCCGACAGCAGAAATATGAACTATGGCTACACCTTC. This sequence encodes CASSHPDSRNMNYGYTF.